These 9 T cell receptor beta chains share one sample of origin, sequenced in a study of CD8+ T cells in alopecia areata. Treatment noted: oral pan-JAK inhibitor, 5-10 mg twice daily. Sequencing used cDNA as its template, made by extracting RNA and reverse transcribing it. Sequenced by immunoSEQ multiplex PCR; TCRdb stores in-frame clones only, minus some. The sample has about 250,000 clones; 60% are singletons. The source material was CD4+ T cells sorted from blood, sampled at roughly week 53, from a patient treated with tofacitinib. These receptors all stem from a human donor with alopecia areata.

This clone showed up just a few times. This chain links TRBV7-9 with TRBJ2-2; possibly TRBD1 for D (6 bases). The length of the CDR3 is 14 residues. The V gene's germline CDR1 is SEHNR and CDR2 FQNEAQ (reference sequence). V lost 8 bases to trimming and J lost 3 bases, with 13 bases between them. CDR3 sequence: CASRLQGHTGELFF. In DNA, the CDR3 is TGTGCCAGCCGCCTACAGGGACACACCGGGGAGCTGTTTTTT.

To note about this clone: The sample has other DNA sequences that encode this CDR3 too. CDR3 nucleotide sequence: TGTGCCAGCAGTTACCGGGGAGGCGAGCAGTACTTC. It translates to CASSYRGGEQYF. V and J are TRBV6-5 and TRBJ2-7; D possibly corresponds to TRBD2 (6 bases). V lost 2 bases and J lost 6, with 8 bases in between. The germline V gene has CDR1 MNHEY and CDR2 SVGAGI. The length of the CDR3 is 12 residues.

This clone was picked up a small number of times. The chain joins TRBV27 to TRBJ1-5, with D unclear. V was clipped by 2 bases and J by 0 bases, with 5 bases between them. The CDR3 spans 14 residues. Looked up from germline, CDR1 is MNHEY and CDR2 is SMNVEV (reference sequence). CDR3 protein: CASSLGGSNQPQHF. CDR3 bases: TGTGCCAGCAGTTTAGGAGGTAGCAATCAGCCCCAGCATTTT.

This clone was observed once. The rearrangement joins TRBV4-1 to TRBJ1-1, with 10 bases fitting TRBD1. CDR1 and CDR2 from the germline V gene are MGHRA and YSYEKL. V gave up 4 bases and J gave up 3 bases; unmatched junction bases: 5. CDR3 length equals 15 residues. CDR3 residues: CASSPRTGGDTEAFF. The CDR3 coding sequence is TGCGCCAGCAGCCCTCGGACAGGGGGGGACACTGAAGCTTTCTTT.

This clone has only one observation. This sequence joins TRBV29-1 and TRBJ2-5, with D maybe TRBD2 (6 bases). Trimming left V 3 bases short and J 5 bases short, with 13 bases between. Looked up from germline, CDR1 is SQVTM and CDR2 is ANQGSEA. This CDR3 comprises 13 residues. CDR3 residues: CSVEQGGKETQYF. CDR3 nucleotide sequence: TGCAGCGTTGAGCAGGGAGGCAAGGAGACCCAGTACTTC.

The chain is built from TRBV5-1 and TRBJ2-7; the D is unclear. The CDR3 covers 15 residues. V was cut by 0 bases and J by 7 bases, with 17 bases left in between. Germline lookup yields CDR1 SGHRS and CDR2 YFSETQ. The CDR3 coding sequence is TGCGCCAGCAGCTTGGGAGGTCCGGCCACATTGGAGCAGTACTTC. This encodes CASSLGGPATLEQYF. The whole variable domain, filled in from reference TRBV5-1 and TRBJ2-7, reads KAGVTQTPRYLIKTRGQQVTLSCSPISGHRSVSWYQQTPGQGLQFLFEYFSETQRNKGNFPGRFSGRQFSNSRSEMNVSTLELGDSALYLCASSLGGPATLEQYFGPGTRLTVT.

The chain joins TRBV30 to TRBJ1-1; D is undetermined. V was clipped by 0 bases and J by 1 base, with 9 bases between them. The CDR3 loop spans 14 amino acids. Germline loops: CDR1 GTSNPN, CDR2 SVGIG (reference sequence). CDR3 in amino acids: CAWSVVRGNTEAFF. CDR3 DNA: TGTGCCTGGAGTGTAGTGCGCGGGAACACTGAAGCTTTCTTT.

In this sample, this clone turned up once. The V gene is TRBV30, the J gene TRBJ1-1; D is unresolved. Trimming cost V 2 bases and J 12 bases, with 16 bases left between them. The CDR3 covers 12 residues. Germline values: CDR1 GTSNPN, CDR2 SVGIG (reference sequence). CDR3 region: CAWSTLDWETFF. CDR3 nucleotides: TGTGCCTGGAGTACCCTGGACTGGGAAACTTTCTTT.

CDR3 sequence reads: CASSQMYLTEAFF. DNA of the CDR3: TGTGCCAGCTCACAGATGTATCTCACTGAAGCTTTCTTT. The chain recombines TRBV18 with TRBJ1-1; D gene uncertain. V was cut by 4 bases and J by 4 bases, with 10 bases left in between. Germline CDR1 and CDR2: KGHSH and LQKENI. The CDR3 contains 13 residues.